This T cell receptor beta chain was obtained from a study of identifying expanded T cells in peripheral blood. Whole-study results and caveats: Over approximately two and four weeks, about 15 and 18 clones changed, versus around 1.1 between replicates. Across healthy donors, higher total template counts meant significantly greater roughly two-week count variance.

Collection occurred without any documented infections or immune events in donors. This clone was counted only a few times. Its target is not known. The germline V gene encodes CDR1 MNHEY and CDR2 SVGAGI. V shed 7 bases and J 10 bases; nucleotides not matched to a gene: 12. This CDR3 is 13 amino acids long. The data were produced by immunoSEQ multiplex PCR, yet TCRdb's version contains in-frame clones alone and is incomplete. The table records 120,000 or so clones, more than 75% of them present only once. The sequencing sample was made of blood. This receptor was obtained from a person aged 18 to 70 in good health. The chain combines TRBV6-5 with TRBJ1-2, with TRBD1 matching 7 bases. The CDR3 spells CASTPGTVEYYTF. CDR3 coding DNA: TGTGCCAGCACCCCCGGGACAGTAGAGTACTACACCTTC.